This T cell receptor beta chain was recorded in a study of T cells of healthy individuals. TCRdb recomputed calls from the 5' RACE reads with MiXCR, one row per CDR3 protein. The data contain approximately 100,000 distinct CDR3 sequences, around 17% of them singletons. V lost 5 bases and J 0 bases, leaving 10 bases between the germline ends. CDR3 length: 14 amino acids. CDR1 is SGHAT and CDR2 is FQNNGV in the germline V gene. J is TRBJ2-5 and V is TRBV11-2; TRBD2 might be the D (6 bases). The sequence was obtained from a human donor in good health. The DNA for the CDR3 is TGTGCCAGCAGCCCATGGGGGGACCAAGAGACCCAGTACTTC. Protein sequence: CASSPWGDQETQYF.